The clone carrying this TCR beta chain was observed many times. As yet, its antigen is unknown. The data stem from a study of blood T cells in healthy people across ages. Study-level results: Significant beta diversity loss was already apparent by age roughly 43, declining roughly linearly.

The authors ran a second PCR of roughly 6 to 11 cycles using a sample-barcoded 5' primer and a J-beta primer mix. TCRdb ran MiXCR on the 5' RACE reads and lists one entry per CDR3 protein. Of around 1.7 million distinct CDR3 sequences listed, 28% are singletons. Aged about 6 to 90, donors were systemically healthy Caucasians from Russia. Peripheral blood samples of roughly 9.8 milliliters were drawn from each donor. They isolated at least 6 million PBMCs from each sample. V was clipped by 9 bases and J by 5 bases, with 13 bases between them. Germline V gene lookup returns CDR1 SGHRS and CDR2 YFSETQ. CDR3 length equals 12 residues.

This sequence joins TRBV5-1 and TRBJ2-3; D remains unclear. This sequence was found in a woman aged 25 to 39 in good health. The specimen was blood. CDR3 residues: CATGRNGDTQYF. In DNA, the CDR3 is TGCGCCACCGGACGGAATGGAGATACGCAGTATTTT.